The present entry profiles one T cell receptor (beta chain) with its context. Libraries were prepared by immunoSEQ multiplex PCR; TCRdb keeps only in-frame clonotypes and omits some of them. The table lists fewer than 150,000 clones, approximately 84% of them singletons. The data stem from a study of blood T cell repertoires in COVID-19. Study background: Cohort 3 donors were reported recovered after two negative PCRs, clearance, or symptom resolution.

The V segment lost 3 bases and the J segment 4 bases; nucleotides outside the gene matches: 4. This CDR3 is built from 16 residues. CDR1 is PRHDT, CDR2 FYEKMQ, per germline (reference sequence). Adults between roughly 18 and 95 years of age took part from 24 US areas. Cohort assignment relied on participant-reported clinical history. What was sequenced was PBMCs or T cells enriched from blood (not recorded which). The sequence was obtained from a man aged 45-65 years in a cohort exposed to, infected with or recovered from COVID-19 (not recorded which). This sequence joins TRBV13 and TRBJ2-5; 14 bases fit TRBD2. The CDR3 here is CASSLGLAGEGETQYF. The CDR3 DNA follows: TGTGCCAGCAGCTTGGGACTAGCGGGAGAAGGAGAGACCCAGTACTTC.